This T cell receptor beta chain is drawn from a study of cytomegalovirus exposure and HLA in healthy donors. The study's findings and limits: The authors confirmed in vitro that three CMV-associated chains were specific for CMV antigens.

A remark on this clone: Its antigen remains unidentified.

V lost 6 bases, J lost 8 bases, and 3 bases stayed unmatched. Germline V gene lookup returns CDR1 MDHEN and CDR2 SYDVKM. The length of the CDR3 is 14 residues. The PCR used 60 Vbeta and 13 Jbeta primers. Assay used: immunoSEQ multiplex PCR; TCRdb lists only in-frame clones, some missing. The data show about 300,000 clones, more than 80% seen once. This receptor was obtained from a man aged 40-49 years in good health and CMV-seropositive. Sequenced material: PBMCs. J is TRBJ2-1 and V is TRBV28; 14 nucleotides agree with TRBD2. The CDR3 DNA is TGTGCCAGCAGGGGACTAGCGGGAGTGTATGAGCAGTTCTTC. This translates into CASRGLAGVYEQFF. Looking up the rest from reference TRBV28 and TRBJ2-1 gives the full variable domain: DVKVTQSSRYLVKRTGEKVFLECVQDMDHENMFWYRQDPGLGLRLIYFSYDVKMKEKGDIPEGYSVSREKKERFSLILESASTNQTSMYLCASRGLAGVYEQFFGPGTRLTVL.